The clone carrying this T cell receptor beta chain was counted many times. Its antigen is not known. Excluded were patients having autoimmune disease history or systemic immunosuppression. The CDR3 runs to 21 residues. In germline, CDR1 is LNHDA, CDR2 SQIVND (reference sequence). Trimming took off 0 bases at V and 2 bases at J, with 26 bases between the two ends. Using immunoSEQ multiplex PCR, the repertoire was profiled, and TCRdb retains in-frame clones only, with some absent. The repertoire consists of 65,000 to 100,000 clones, with under 90% occurring once and the leading ten covering 6.5% to 8%. The sample is drawn from a study of OX40 agonist ivuxolimab in advanced cancers. The study's findings and limits: Researchers report that CD8+ T cells had, on average, more expanded clones than CD4+.

This TCR was sampled from an adult with an advanced solid tumor such as melanoma, head and neck, liver or kidney cancer. The chain links TRBV19 to TRBJ1-5; D is perhaps TRBD1 (5 bases). The starting material was CD4+ or CD8+ T cells sorted from blood, obtained in a trial of the OX40 agonist ivuxolimab. The CDR3 sequence is CASSIDRRGVHYSLGNQPQHF. Written as DNA, the CDR3 is TGTGCCAGTAGTATAGATCGGCGGGGGGTCCATTATAGCTTAGGCAATCAGCCCCAGCATTTT.